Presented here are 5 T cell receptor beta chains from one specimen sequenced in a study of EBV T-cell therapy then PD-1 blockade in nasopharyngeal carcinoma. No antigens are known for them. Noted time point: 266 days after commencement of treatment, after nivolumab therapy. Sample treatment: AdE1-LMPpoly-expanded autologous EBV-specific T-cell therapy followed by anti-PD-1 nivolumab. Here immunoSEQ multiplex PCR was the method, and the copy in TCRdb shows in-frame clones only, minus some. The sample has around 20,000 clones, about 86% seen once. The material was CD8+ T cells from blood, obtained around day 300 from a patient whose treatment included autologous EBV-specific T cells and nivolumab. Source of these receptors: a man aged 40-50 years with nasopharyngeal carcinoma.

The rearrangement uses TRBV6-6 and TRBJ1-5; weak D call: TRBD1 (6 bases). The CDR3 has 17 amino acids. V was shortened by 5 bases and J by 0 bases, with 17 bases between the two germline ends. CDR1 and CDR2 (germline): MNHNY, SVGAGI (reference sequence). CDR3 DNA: TGTGCCAGCAGTCCCAATGGGGCAGGGGATAGCAATCAGCCCCAGCATTTT. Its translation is CASSPNGAGDSNQPQHF.

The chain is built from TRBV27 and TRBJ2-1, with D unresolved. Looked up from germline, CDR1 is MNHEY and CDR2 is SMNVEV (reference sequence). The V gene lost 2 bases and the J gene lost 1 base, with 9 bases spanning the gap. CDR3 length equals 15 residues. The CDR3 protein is CASSLKAVSYNEQFF. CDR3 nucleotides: TGTGCCAGCAGTTTAAAGGCGGTTTCCTACAATGAGCAGTTCTTC.

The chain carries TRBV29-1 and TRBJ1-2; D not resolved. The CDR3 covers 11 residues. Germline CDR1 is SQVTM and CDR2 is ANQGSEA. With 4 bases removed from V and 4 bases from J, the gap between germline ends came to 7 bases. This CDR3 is CSVVGRYGYTF. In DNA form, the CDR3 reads TGCAGCGTTGTTGGGCGCTATGGCTACACCTTC.

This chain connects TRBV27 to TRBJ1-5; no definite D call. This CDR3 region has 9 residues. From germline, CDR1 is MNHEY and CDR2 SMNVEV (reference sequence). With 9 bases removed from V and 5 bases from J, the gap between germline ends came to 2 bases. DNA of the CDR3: TGTGCCAGTCATCAGCCCCAGCATTTT. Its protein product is CASHQPQHF.

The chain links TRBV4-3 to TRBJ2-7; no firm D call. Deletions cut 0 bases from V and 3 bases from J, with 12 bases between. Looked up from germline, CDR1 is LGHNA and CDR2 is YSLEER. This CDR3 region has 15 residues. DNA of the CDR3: TGCGCCAGCAGCCAAGATCTTACAACCCTCTACGAGCAGTACTTC. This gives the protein CASSQDLTTLYEQYF.